Shown below are 15 T cell receptor beta chains from a single sample sequenced in a study of OX40 agonist ivuxolimab in advanced cancers. Libraries were prepared by immunoSEQ multiplex PCR; TCRdb keeps only in-frame clonotypes and omits some of them. The sample yields 55,000 to 65,000 clones, around 92% seen once. The sample was CD4+ or CD8+ T cells sorted from blood, taken in a trial of the OX40 agonist ivuxolimab. These receptor sequences come from an adult with an advanced solid tumor such as melanoma, head and neck, liver or kidney cancer.

V usage is TRBV4-3 and J usage is TRBJ1-3; the match to TRBD1 covers 8 bases. Germline assignment: CDR1 LGHNA and CDR2 YSLEER. CDR3 size: 17 residues. The V segment lost 3 bases and the J segment 0 bases; nucleotides outside the gene matches: 7. The CDR3 here is CASSHNRGSSSGNTIYF. The CDR3 DNA sequence: TGCGCCAGCAGCCATAACAGGGGGTCGAGCTCTGGAAACACCATATATTTT.

This clone has only a few counts. The chain has TRBV13 and TRBJ1-1; D gene unclear. With 5 bases removed from V and 5 bases from J, the gap between germline ends came to 12 bases. Germline CDR1 and CDR2: PRHDT and FYEKMQ (reference sequence). CDR3 length equals 13 residues. CDR3 in DNA: TGTGCCAGCAGCCCTTGGACGAGGACTGAAGCTTTCTTT. Translation gives CASSPWTRTEAFF.

The chain links TRBV28 to TRBJ1-5, with 8 bases matching TRBD1. Losses at the gene ends were 7 bases for V and 7 bases for J; bases not matched to a gene: 12. CDR1 MDHEN and CDR2 SYDVKM come from the germline V gene. The CDR3 totals 15 residues. CDR3 nucleotide sequence: TGTGCCAGCACGTTCCTCGGGACAGGAGAACAGCCCCAGCATTTT. This codes for CASTFLGTGEQPQHF.

This chain connects TRBV30 to TRBJ1-2; D unresolved. V lost 0 bases and J lost 2, with 7 bases in between. There are 13 residues in the CDR3. Germline-derived CDR1 and CDR2 are GTSNPN and SVGIG (reference sequence). The CDR3 DNA follows: TGTGCCTGGAGTGTAATCGGGAACTATGGCTACACCTTC. Encoded protein: CAWSVIGNYGYTF.

Concerning this clone itself: Within the sample, other DNA sequences also encode this same CDR3. The genes are TRBV25-1 and TRBJ2-3; D remains unclear. Per the germline V gene, CDR1 is MGHDK and CDR2 is SYGVNS. V lost 0 bases, J lost 6 bases, and 4 bases lay in between. This CDR3 is built from 12 residues. The DNA for the CDR3 is TGTGCCAGCAGTGAATATCCCGATACGCAGTATTTT. It codes for CASSEYPDTQYF.

This chain connects TRBV30 to TRBJ2-2; the match to TRBD1 covers 8 bases. The trim removed 3 bases at V and 6 bases at J, leaving 3 bases unmatched. Germline CDR1 is GTSNPN and CDR2 is SVGIG (reference sequence). There are 13 residues in the CDR3. The CDR3 DNA reads TGTGCCTGGAGGCAGACAGGGGCCGGGGAGCTGTTTTTT. It translates to CAWRQTGAGELFF.

This chain links TRBV7-6 with TRBJ2-3; D call uncertain. The CDR3 extends over 15 amino acids. Trimming took 1 base from V and 2 from J, leaving 10 bases between them. Germline assignment: CDR1 SGHVS and CDR2 FNYEAQ. The CDR3 DNA is TGTGCCAGCAGCTTAGGTGTGGGATACACAGATACGCAGTATTTT. This gives the protein CASSLGVGYTDTQYF.

The rearrangement uses TRBV7-8 and TRBJ2-1; TRBD2 agrees at 10 bases. Germline V gene data show CDR1 as SGHVS and CDR2 as FQNEAQ. The CDR3 totals 17 residues. Trimming at V came to 1 base and at J to 7 bases, leaving 10 bases not matched to a gene. The chain's CDR3 is CASSLVGLAGAPNEQFF. The CDR3 DNA sequence: TGTGCCAGCAGCTTAGTGGGCCTAGCGGGAGCCCCTAATGAGCAGTTCTTC.

The V gene is TRBV30, the J gene TRBJ2-1; D gene ambiguous. The CDR3 spans 10 residues. Germline V gives CDR1 GTSNPN, CDR2 SVGIG (reference sequence). V lost 4 bases to trimming and J lost 9 bases, with 7 bases between them. The DNA for the CDR3 is TGTGCCTGGACAGCCGGTGAGCAGTTCTTC. Translated, it gives CAWTAGEQFF.

The gene calls are TRBV30 and TRBJ2-3; a weak D match, TRBD2 (5 bases). The CDR3 covers 14 residues. V was trimmed by 0 bases and J by 3 bases, leaving 10 bases between them. From germline, CDR1 is GTSNPN and CDR2 SVGIG (reference sequence). The CDR3 reads CAWSVLDFTDTQYF. CDR3 sequence (DNA): TGTGCCTGGAGTGTACTGGACTTTACAGATACGCAGTATTTT.

The rearrangement uses TRBV29-1 and TRBJ1-1; TRBD1 is a possible D gene (5 bases). The V gene's germline CDR1 is SQVTM and CDR2 ANQGSEA. The CDR3 has 13 amino acids. V was shortened by 7 bases and J by 9 bases, with 21 bases between the two germline ends. The CDR3 sequence: CSARGLFFPKAFF. As DNA, the CDR3 is TGCAGCGCCCGGGGACTTTTCTTCCCCAAAGCTTTCTTT.

This clone was counted a single time. A read error may produce the germline difference seen at one junction end. The chain has TRBV5-3 and TRBJ2-4; possible D gene TRBD1, 6 bases. TRBV5-3 is placed among ORFs of uncertain function. This CDR3 has 12 residues. CDR3 loop: CASSSQGSIQYF. Written as DNA, the CDR3 is TGTGCCAGCAGCTCGCAGGGGAGCATTCAGTACTTC.

V usage is TRBV19 and J usage is TRBJ2-1, with D tentatively TRBD2 (6 bases). The germline gives CDR1 LNHDA, CDR2 SQIVND (reference sequence). Trimming took 4 bases from V and 0 from J, leaving 19 bases between them. The CDR3 sequence is 18 residues long. The CDR3 DNA is TGTGCCAGTAGTAGAGGAGACCCTAGCGAGAGCTCCTACAATGAGCAGTTCTTC. Its protein is CASSRGDPSESSYNEQFF.

The V and J genes are TRBV19 and TRBJ2-3; no clear D gene. The CDR3 runs to 13 residues. Germline V CDR1 and CDR2: LNHDA, SQIVND (reference sequence). V lost 2 bases, J lost 2 bases, and 5 bases lay in between. As DNA, the CDR3 is TGTGCCAGTAGTATAATCCACACAGATACGCAGTATTTT. As protein: CASSIIHTDTQYF.

On this clone: This sequence may be a read error, since a much larger clone differs from it by one base. This chain uses TRBV6-5 with TRBJ1-5, with unresolved D. Germline V gives CDR1 MNHEY, CDR2 SVGAGI. This CDR3 is built from 13 residues. Trimming pared 5 bases from V and 0 bases from J, leaving 5 bases between. CDR3 DNA sequence: TGTGCCAGCAGTGCAAATAGCAATCAGCCCCAGCATTTT. Translation gives CASSANSNQPQHF.